One and the same sample provided the 26 T cell receptor beta chains below, sequenced in a study of shared clonotypes between healthy human individuals. Clones were sequenced by immunoSEQ multiplex PCR, and TCRdb holds only the in-frame ones, with some missing. This table has around 100,000 clones, 65% to 75% appearing once. Sequencing input: memory CD8+ T cells sorted from blood. As to subset: CD45RO+ cells pooled with CCR7-negative TemRA cells. These receptors came from a woman younger than 45 in good health.

The V gene is TRBV7-7, the J gene TRBJ2-3; TRBD2 matches at 7 bases. CDR3 length: 15 residues. Germline lookup yields CDR1 SSHAT and CDR2 FNYEAQ (reference sequence). Trimming took 5 bases from V and 2 from J; bases not matched to a gene: 7. CDR3 coding DNA: TGTGCCAGCAGCGGCGCGGCGGGAGACACAGATACGCAGTATTTT. Amino acids: CASSGAAGDTDTQYF.

The rearrangement links TRBV10-3 to TRBJ2-7; 9 bases align to TRBD1. This CDR3 is built from 16 residues. V lost 6 bases to trimming and J lost 5 bases; unmatched junction nucleotides: 14. Germline CDR1 and CDR2: ENHRY and SYGVKD. CDR3 nucleotides: TGTGCCATCAGGGAACCTCCGGGACAGGGTGGTCACGAGCAGTACTTC. Translated: CAIREPPGQGGHEQYF.

Only a few counts were recorded for this clone. This chain links TRBV5-4 with TRBJ2-7; 10 positions match TRBD2. Germline trimming cut 0 bases from V and 6 bases from J; bases unmatched to any gene: 6. Germline assignment: CDR1 SGHNT and CDR2 YYREEE (reference sequence). This CDR3 has 15 amino acids. CDR3 nucleotides: TGTGCCAGCAGCTTGGCCGCACTAGCGGGACGCGAGCAGTACTTC. Translated, it gives CASSLAALAGREQYF.

A single count supports this clone. The DNA of the CDR3 is TGCGCCAGCAGCCCCTGGGACAGGGGATCGCAAGAGACCCAGTACTTC. It codes for CASSPWDRGSQETQYF. V usage is TRBV5-1 and J usage is TRBJ2-5; 10 nucleotides align to TRBD1. V lost 4 bases to trimming and J lost 2 bases; unmatched junction nucleotides: 8. Looked up from germline, CDR1 is SGHRS and CDR2 is YFSETQ. This CDR3 contains 16 residues.

The chain links TRBV19 to TRBJ2-7, with 7 bases identical to TRBD1. V gave up 4 bases and J gave up 2 bases; unmatched junction bases: 5. The CDR3 has 14 residues. Per germline, CDR1 LNHDA and CDR2 SQIVND (reference sequence). In nucleotides, the CDR3 is TGTGCCAGTAGTACACAGGGGAACCCCTACGAGCAGTACTTC. It yields the protein CASSTQGNPYEQYF.

A word on this clone: The sample has other DNA sequences that encode this CDR3 too. This CDR3 is CASSLTGTYGYTF. The CDR3 bases are TGTGCCAGCAGCCTTACAGGGACCTATGGCTACACCTTC. The V gene is TRBV6-5, the J gene TRBJ1-2; weak D call: TRBD1 (6 bases). The ends were cut back, 6 bases at V and 4 bases at J, with 12 bases in the middle. Germline V lookup: CDR1 MNHEY, CDR2 SVGAGI. The CDR3 spans 13 residues.

This chain uses TRBV5-6 with TRBJ2-7; tentative D call: TRBD1 (6 bases). Germline-derived CDR1 and CDR2 are SGHDT and YYEEEE. Trimming pared 2 bases from V and 0 bases from J, leaving 18 bases between. This CDR3 has 17 amino acids. CDR3 residues: CASSFWSTGGHSYEQYF. Written as DNA, the CDR3 is TGTGCCAGCAGCTTCTGGTCGACTGGGGGCCACTCCTACGAGCAGTACTTC.

The chain combines TRBV10-3 with TRBJ1-1, with D tentatively TRBD1 (5 bases). The CDR3 is made up of 14 amino acids. Germline lookup yields CDR1 ENHRY and CDR2 SYGVKD. V was clipped by 10 bases and J by 6 bases, with 21 bases between them. The CDR3 DNA reads as TGTGCCACCCAGACGCTACTTGACAGCCCTGAAGCTTTCTTT. Its protein product is CATQTLLDSPEAFF.

The V call is TRBV4-1, the J call TRBJ1-4, with D possibly being TRBD1 (5 bases). This CDR3 contains 14 residues. Germline V lookup: CDR1 MGHRA, CDR2 YSYEKL. Trimming shortened V by 4 bases and J by 7 bases, and 13 bases separated the two germline ends. CDR3: CASSRTGVGEKLFF. CDR3 sequence (DNA): TGCGCCAGCAGCCGAACGGGGGTTGGTGAAAAACTGTTTTTT.

This clone was seen a single time. V is TRBV5-5 and J is TRBJ2-1; D might be TRBD1 or TRBD2, each matching 5 bases. Germline assignment: CDR1 SGHKS and CDR2 YYEKEE (reference sequence). V lost 5 bases, J lost 5 bases, and 14 bases lay in between. The CDR3 runs to 14 residues. CDR3 loop: CASSPGPRDNEQFF. Written as DNA, the CDR3 is TGTGCCAGCAGTCCGGGGCCCCGCGACAATGAGCAGTTCTTC.

This chain uses TRBV6-1 with TRBJ2-1; D unresolved. This CDR3 is built from 13 residues. V gave up 7 bases and J gave up 6 bases, with 13 bases separating them. Germline CDR1 and CDR2: MNHNS and SASEGT. CDR3 amino acids: CASKDLSVNEQFF. In nucleotides, the CDR3 is TGTGCCAGCAAGGACCTTTCGGTCAATGAGCAGTTCTTC.

The chain recombines TRBV29-1 with TRBJ2-7; no definite D call. There are 12 residues in the CDR3. V was shortened by 4 bases and J by 2 bases, with 9 bases between the two germline ends. Germline assignment: CDR1 SQVTM and CDR2 ANQGSEA. This CDR3 is CSVVGSTYEQYF. For the CDR3, the DNA is TGCAGCGTTGTAGGCAGTACCTACGAGCAGTACTTC.

Only one count was recorded for this clone. The chain couples TRBV15 to TRBJ1-4; weak D call: TRBD1 (6 bases). This CDR3 comprises 17 residues. Trimming took off 1 base at V and 3 bases at J, with 15 bases between the two ends. From germline, CDR1 is LNHNV and CDR2 YYDKDF (reference sequence). The CDR3 spells CATSRGWRSGANEKLFF. In nucleotides, the CDR3 is TGTGCCACCAGCAGAGGTTGGCGCTCAGGGGCTAATGAAAAACTGTTTTTT.

The CDR3 bases are TGTGCCAGTGAGGCTAGCGGTTACAATGAGCAGTTCTTC. Its protein product is CASEASGYNEQFF. The chain recombines TRBV19 with TRBJ2-1, with TRBD2 matching over 7 bases. CDR3 length: 13 residues. Trimming took 8 bases from V and 4 from J; bases not matched to a gene: 5. Germline V gene sequence: CDR1 LNHDA, CDR2 SQIVND (reference sequence). Combining the CDR3 with reference TRBV19 and TRBJ2-1 gives the whole variable domain DGGITQSPKYLFRKEGQNVTLSCEQNLNHDAMYWYRQDPGQGLRLIYYSQIVNDFQKGDIAEGYSVSREKKESFPLTVTSAQKNPTAFYLCASEASGYNEQFFGPGTRLTVL.

This clone was recorded a few times. The chain joins TRBV10-3 to TRBJ2-7; 10 bases are shared with TRBD1. Germline V gene data show CDR1 as ENHRY and CDR2 as SYGVKD. V lost 0 bases, J lost 3 bases, and 2 bases stayed unmatched. The CDR3 has 15 amino acids. The CDR3 reads CAISESRDRGYEQYF. Here the CDR3 DNA reads TGTGCCATCAGTGAGTCGAGGGACAGGGGCTACGAGCAGTACTTC.

As concerns this clone: One base away lies a much larger clone, so this may be a sequencing read error. The sample has other DNA sequences that encode this CDR3 too. The chain has TRBV6-4 and TRBJ2-2; D is unclear. The length of the CDR3 is 13 residues. V was trimmed by 4 bases and J by 6 bases, leaving 9 bases between them. Per germline, CDR1 MRHNA and CDR2 SNTAGT. The CDR3 DNA sequence: TGTGCCAGCAGTGTAGGAGAAGCCGGGGAGCTGTTTTTT. Its protein product is CASSVGEAGELFF.

The chain recombines TRBV4-1 with TRBJ2-7, with D possibly being TRBD1 or TRBD2 (5 bases each). Deletions cut 1 base from V and 5 bases from J, with 12 bases between. Germline CDR1 MGHRA, CDR2 YSYEKL. CDR3 length equals 14 residues. Here the CDR3 reads CASSQVGEGHEQYF. The CDR3 DNA reads as TGCGCCAGCAGCCAAGTCGGTGAGGGACACGAGCAGTACTTC.

At least ten counts were recorded for this clone. This chain joins TRBV5-1 and TRBJ2-3; TRBD2 agrees at 10 bases. This CDR3 has 16 amino acids. The V and J ends lost 4 bases and 6 bases, in that order; junction bases with no gene match: 11. Germline CDR1 SGHRS, CDR2 YFSETQ. CDR3 nucleotide sequence: TGCGCCAGCAGCACCACTAGCGGGGCCGATGGGGATACGCAGTATTTT. As protein: CASSTTSGADGDTQYF.

The J gene is TRBJ1-1, the V gene TRBV4-1; D is unclear. V lost 3 bases and J 0 bases, leaving 11 bases between the germline ends. Germline CDR1 is MGHRA and CDR2 is YSYEKL. CDR3 length: 15 amino acids. As DNA, the CDR3 is TGCGCCAGCAGCCAGGGTGGGCCGCTGAACACTGAAGCTTTCTTT. Translation: CASSQGGPLNTEAFF.

In its sample, this clone was seen a few times. The rearrangement links TRBV6-5 to TRBJ1-5; D gene unclear. The CDR3 sequence is 16 residues long. The V gene's germline CDR1 is MNHEY and CDR2 SVGAGI. Deletions cut 1 base from V and 1 base from J, with 11 bases between. CDR3: CASSYLFRASNQPQHF. CDR3 bases: TGTGCCAGCAGTTACTTATTTCGGGCCAGCAATCAGCCCCAGCATTTT.

This sequence joins TRBV5-4 and TRBJ2-3; perhaps TRBD1 as D (6 bases). The V gene lost 5 bases and the J gene lost 3 bases, with 22 bases spanning the gap. The germline CDR1 and CDR2 sequences are SGHNT and YYREEE (reference sequence). CDR3 length: 17 residues. The DNA for the CDR3 is TGTGCCAGCAGTTACTACGTCAGGGGTCATGGGACAGATACGCAGTATTTT. Its translation is CASSYYVRGHGTDTQYF. Supplemented by reference TRBV5-4 and TRBJ2-3, the full variable domain reads ETGVTQSPTHLIKTRGQQVTLRCSSQSGHNTVSWYQQALGQGPQFIFQYYREEENGRGNFPPRFSGLQFPNYSSELNVNALELDDSALYLCASSYYVRGHGTDTQYFGPGTRLTVL.

The chain joins TRBV7-2 to TRBJ2-3, with 9 bases fitting TRBD1. Germline lookup yields CDR1 SGHTA and CDR2 FQGNSA. This CDR3 has 15 amino acids. Germline trimming cut 3 bases from V and 4 bases from J; bases unmatched to any gene: 5. CDR3 in amino acids: CASSLTGGQADTQYF. The CDR3 coding sequence is TGTGCCAGCAGCTTGACAGGGGGTCAGGCAGATACGCAGTATTTT. The whole variable domain, filled in from reference TRBV7-2 and TRBJ2-3, reads GAGVSQSPSNKVTEKGKDVELRCDPISGHTALYWYRQSLGQGLEFLIYFQGNSAPDKSGLPSDRFSAERTGGSVSTLTIQRTQQEDSAVYLCASSLTGGQADTQYFGPGTRLTVL.

The chain joins TRBV28 to TRBJ2-3; 9 bases map to TRBD2. Germline CDR1 and CDR2: MDHEN and SYDVKM. Losses at the gene ends were 5 bases for V and 4 bases for J; bases not matched to a gene: 19. This CDR3 region has 19 residues. As DNA, the CDR3 is TGTGCCAGCAGTCCCCCACGGAGGATGCGGGGGGGGAGGGCAGATACGCAGTATTTT. Protein: CASSPPRRMRGGRADTQYF. The full variable domain, rest sourced from reference TRBV28 and TRBJ2-3, is DVKVTQSSRYLVKRTGEKVFLECVQDMDHENMFWYRQDPGLGLRLIYFSYDVKMKEKGDIPEGYSVSREKKERFSLILESASTNQTSMYLCASSPPRRMRGGRADTQYFGPGTRLTVL.

The chain combines TRBV11-2 with TRBJ1-2, with a tentative D call TRBD1 (6 bases). Germline V CDR1 and CDR2: SGHAT, FQNNGV. With 1 base removed from V and 4 bases from J, the gap between germline ends came to 19 bases. The CDR3 has 17 residues. CDR3 nucleotides: TGTGCCAGCAGCTTAGGGGTGCGGGGGGCGGTGGGCTATGGCTACACCTTC. Amino acid sequence: CASSLGVRGAVGYGYTF.

This clone was recorded a few times. The J gene is TRBJ1-1, the V gene TRBV27, with D perhaps matching TRBD1 (5 bases). CDR1 is MNHEY, CDR2 SMNVEV, per germline (reference sequence). The CDR3 totals 14 residues. The V gene lost 0 bases and the J gene lost 8 bases, with 13 bases spanning the gap. The CDR3 is CASSLSRWAGEAFF. The DNA of the CDR3 is TGTGCCAGCAGTTTATCGAGGTGGGCAGGGGAAGCTTTCTTT.

The V and J genes are TRBV4-1 and TRBJ2-5; the D gene is possibly TRBD1 (6 bases). This CDR3 has 16 residues. V lost 1 base, J lost 3 bases, and 15 bases lay in between. CDR1 and CDR2 (germline): MGHRA, YSYEKL. The CDR3, as DNA: TGCGCCAGCAGCCAAGTCAGGGGCCGGGTTGAAGAGACCCAGTACTTC. Translated, it gives CASSQVRGRVEETQYF.